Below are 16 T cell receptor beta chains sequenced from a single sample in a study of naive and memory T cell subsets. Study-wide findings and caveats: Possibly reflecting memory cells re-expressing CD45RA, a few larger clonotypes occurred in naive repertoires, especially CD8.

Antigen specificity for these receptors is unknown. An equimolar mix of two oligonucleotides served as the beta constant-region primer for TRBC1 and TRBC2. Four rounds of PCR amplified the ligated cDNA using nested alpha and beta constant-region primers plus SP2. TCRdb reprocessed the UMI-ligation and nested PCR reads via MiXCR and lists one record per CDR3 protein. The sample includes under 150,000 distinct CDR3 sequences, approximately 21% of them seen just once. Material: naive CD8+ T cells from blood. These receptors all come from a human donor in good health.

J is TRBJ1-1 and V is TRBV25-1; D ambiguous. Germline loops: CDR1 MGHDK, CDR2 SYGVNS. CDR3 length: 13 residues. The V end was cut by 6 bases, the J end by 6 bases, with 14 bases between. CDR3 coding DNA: TGTGCCAGCAGCAGCGAAGGGAATTCTGAAGCTTTCTTT. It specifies CASSSEGNSEAFF.

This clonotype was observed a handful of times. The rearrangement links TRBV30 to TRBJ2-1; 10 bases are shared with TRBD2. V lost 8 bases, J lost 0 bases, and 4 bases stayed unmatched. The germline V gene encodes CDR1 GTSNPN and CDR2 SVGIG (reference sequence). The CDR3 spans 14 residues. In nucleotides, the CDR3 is TGTGCCCGTCGACTAGCGGGCTCCTACAATGAGCAGTTCTTC. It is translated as CARRLAGSYNEQFF.

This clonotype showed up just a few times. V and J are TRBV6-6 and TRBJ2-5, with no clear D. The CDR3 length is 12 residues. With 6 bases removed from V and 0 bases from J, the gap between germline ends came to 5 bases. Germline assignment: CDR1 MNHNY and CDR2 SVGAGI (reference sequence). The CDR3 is CASREYQETQYF. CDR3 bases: TGTGCCAGCAGAGAATACCAAGAGACCCAGTACTTC.

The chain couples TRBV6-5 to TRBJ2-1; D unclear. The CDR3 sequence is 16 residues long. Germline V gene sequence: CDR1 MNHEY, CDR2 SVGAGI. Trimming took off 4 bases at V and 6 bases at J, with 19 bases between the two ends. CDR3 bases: TGTGCCAGCAGTTCCTCGGCGGCTAAGGCCCCCAATGAGCAGTTCTTC. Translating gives CASSSSAAKAPNEQFF.

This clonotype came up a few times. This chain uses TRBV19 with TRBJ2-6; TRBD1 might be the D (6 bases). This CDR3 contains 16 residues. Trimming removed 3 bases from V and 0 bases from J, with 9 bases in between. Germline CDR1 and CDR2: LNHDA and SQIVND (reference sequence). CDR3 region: CASSITGPSGANVLTF. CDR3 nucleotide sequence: TGTGCCAGTAGTATTACAGGGCCCTCTGGGGCCAACGTCCTGACTTTC.

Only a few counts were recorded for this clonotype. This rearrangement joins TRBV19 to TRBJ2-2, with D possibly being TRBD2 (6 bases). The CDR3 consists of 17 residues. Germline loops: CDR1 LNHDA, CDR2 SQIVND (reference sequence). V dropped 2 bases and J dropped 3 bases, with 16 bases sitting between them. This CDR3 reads CASSIPLGREDTGELFF. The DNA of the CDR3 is TGTGCCAGTAGTATACCCCTAGGCAGGGAGGACACCGGGGAGCTGTTTTTT.

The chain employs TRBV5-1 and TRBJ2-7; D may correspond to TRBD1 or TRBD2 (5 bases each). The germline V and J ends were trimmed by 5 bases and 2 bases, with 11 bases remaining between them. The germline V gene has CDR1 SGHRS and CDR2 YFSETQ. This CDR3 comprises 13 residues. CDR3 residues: CASRRDGTYEQYF. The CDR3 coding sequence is TGCGCCAGCAGACGGGACGGGACCTACGAGCAGTACTTC. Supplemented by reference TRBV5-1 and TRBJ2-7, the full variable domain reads KAGVTQTPRYLIKTRGQQVTLSCSPISGHRSVSWYQQTPGQGLQFLFEYFSETQRNKGNFPGRFSGRQFSNSRSEMNVSTLELGDSALYLCASRRDGTYEQYFGPGTRLTVT.

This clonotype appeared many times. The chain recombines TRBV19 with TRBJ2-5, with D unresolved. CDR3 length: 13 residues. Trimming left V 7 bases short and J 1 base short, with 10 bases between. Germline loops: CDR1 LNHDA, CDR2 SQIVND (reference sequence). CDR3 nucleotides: TGTGCCAGTATGAGGACGGGCCAAGAGACCCAGTACTTC. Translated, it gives CASMRTGQETQYF.

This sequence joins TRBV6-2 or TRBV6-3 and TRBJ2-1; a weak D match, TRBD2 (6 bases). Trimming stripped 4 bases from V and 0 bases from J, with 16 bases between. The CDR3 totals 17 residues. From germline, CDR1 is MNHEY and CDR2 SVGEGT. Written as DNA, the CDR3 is TGTGCCAGCAGTTCATTGACTAGTTCTAGCTCCTACAATGAGCAGTTCTTC. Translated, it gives CASSSLTSSSSYNEQFF.

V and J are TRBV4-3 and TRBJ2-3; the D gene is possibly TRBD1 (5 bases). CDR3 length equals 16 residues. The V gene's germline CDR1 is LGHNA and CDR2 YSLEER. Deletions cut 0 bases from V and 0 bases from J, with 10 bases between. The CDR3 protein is CASSQDGAQSTDTQYF. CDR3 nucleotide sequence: TGCGCCAGCAGCCAAGATGGGGCGCAAAGCACAGATACGCAGTATTTT.

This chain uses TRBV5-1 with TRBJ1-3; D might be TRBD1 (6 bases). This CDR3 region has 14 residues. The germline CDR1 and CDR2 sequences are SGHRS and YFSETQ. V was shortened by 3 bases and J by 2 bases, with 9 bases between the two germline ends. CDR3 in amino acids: CASSYTGPGNTIYF. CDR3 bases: TGCGCCAGCAGCTACACAGGGCCTGGAAACACCATATATTTT. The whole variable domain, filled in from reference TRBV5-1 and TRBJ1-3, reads KAGVTQTPRYLIKTRGQQVTLSCSPISGHRSVSWYQQTPGQGLQFLFEYFSETQRNKGNFPGRFSGRQFSNSRSEMNVSTLELGDSALYLCASSYTGPGNTIYFGEGSWLTVV.

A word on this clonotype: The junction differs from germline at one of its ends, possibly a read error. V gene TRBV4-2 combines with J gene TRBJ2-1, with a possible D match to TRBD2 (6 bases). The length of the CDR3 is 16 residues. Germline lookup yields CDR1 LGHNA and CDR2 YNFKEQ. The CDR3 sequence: CASSQEPGDSYNEQLF. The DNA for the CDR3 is TGTGCCAGCAGCCAAGAACCGGGGGACTCGTACAATGAGCAGTTATTC.

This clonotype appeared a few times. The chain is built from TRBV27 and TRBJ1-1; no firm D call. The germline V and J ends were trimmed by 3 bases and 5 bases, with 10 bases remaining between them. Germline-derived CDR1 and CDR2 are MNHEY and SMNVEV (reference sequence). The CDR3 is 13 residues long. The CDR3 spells CASSFWGGTEAFF. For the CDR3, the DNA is TGTGCCAGCAGTTTTTGGGGAGGTACTGAAGCTTTCTTT.

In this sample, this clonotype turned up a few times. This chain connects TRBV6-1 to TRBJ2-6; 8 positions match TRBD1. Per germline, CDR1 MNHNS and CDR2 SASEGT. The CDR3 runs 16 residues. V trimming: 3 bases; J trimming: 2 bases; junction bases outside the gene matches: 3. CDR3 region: CASSDGTGAGANVLTF. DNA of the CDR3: TGTGCCAGCAGTGACGGGACAGGAGCTGGGGCCAACGTCCTGACTTTC.

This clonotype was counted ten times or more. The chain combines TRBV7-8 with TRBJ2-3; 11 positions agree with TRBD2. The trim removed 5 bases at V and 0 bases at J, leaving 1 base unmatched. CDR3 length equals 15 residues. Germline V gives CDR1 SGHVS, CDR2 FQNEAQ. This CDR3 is CASSRTSGSTDTQYF. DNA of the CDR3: TGTGCCAGCAGCAGGACTAGCGGGAGCACAGATACGCAGTATTTT. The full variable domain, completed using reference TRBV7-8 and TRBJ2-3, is GAGVSQSPRYKVAKRGQDVALRCDPISGHVSLFWYQQALGQGPEFLTYFQNEAQLDKSGLPSDRFFAERPEGSVSTLKIQRTQQEDSAVYLCASSRTSGSTDTQYFGPGTRLTVL.

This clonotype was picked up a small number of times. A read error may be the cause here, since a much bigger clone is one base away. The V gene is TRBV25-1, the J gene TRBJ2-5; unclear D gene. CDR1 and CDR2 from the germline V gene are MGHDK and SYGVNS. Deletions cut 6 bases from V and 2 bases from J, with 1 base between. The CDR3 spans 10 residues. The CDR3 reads CASRQETQYF. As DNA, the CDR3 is TGTGCCAGCAGACAAGAGACCCAGTACTTC.